This is a list of T cell receptor beta chains from one sample in a study of long-term antiretroviral therapy in people with HIV. Only in-frame clones appear in the TCRdb table, and some are missing; sequencing was by immunoSEQ multiplex PCR. The table includes 25,000 to 35,000 clones, 90% to 95% detected once. Here the sequenced sample was unsorted PBMCs, taken 7.4 years after starting antiretroviral therapy. Every receptor here comes from a man aged 45 to 65 with HIV. Both conserved end residues are part of each CDR3.

V: TRBV2
CDR3: CASTSLAELYYNEQFF

V: TRBV11-2
CDR3: CASSFSQGNYGYTF

V: TRBV5-1
CDR3: CASSFPGSEEQYF

V: TRBV7-3
CDR3: CASSLNLAGNNEQFF

V: TRBV7-2
CDR3: CASSSDRFISGYTF

V: TRBV2
CDR3: CASSEARRSTGELFF

V: TRBV7-6
CDR3: CASSLVDGQPQHF

V: TRBV19
CDR3: CASSPSGTGSYEQYF

V: TRBV9
CDR3: CASSADDYGYTF

V: TRBV4-3
CDR3: CASSQGVAGGPYEQYF

V: TRBV5-6
CDR3: CASSGTGAGTEAFF

V: TRBV19
CDR3: CASSITRDSQQYF

V: TRBV2
CDR3: CASSDPGTSGINEQFF

V: TRBV6-4
CDR3: CASSDSTGTYGYTF

V: TRBV19
CDR3: CASSIDARRGTNEKLFF

V: TRBV4-2
CDR3: CASSQDWGLTYEQYF

V: TRBV30
CDR3: CAWSYGVYGYTF

V: TRBV4-3
CDR3: CASSQLPQGNTGELFF

V: TRBV27
CDR3: CASSLSKGQGYEQYF

V: TRBV6-6
CDR3: CASKGPGELFF

V: TRBV27
CDR3: CASSFRLDWPQHF

V: TRBV28
CDR3: CASNLNRGPPADTQYF

V: TRBV6-5
CDR3: CASSYIGNTGELFF

V: TRBV5-4
CDR3: CASSRDRVPNYGYTF

V: TRBV4-1
CDR3: CASSQVGGPVQYF

V: TRBV19
CDR3: CASSAWTSGLGETQYF

V: TRBV30
CDR3: CAWSVGTGTEQYF

V: TRBV5-1
CDR3: CASSFFDQGGADTQYF

V: TRBV21-1
CDR3: CASSKAEFFTF

V: TRBV5-1
CDR3: CASSLLGLGQYF

V: TRBV9
CDR3: CASSVYGGGRDEQFF

V: TRBV5-1
CDR3: CASSIGGSTDTQYF

V: TRBV5-1
CDR3: CASSLSTNIRASGVSYEQYF

V: TRBV7-3
CDR3: CASSLTGGTSTEAFF

V: TRBV5-1
CDR3: CASSLDSRSYEQYF

V: TRBV6-1
CDR3: CASSGLGSEQFF

V: TRBV11-2
CDR3: CASSLAGGPRGGEQFF

V: TRBV11-2
CDR3: CASSLDRASSGANVLTF

V: TRBV7-6
CDR3: CASGGGARADTQYF

V: TRBV18
CDR3: CASSPPRDGNEKLFF

V: TRBV19
CDR3: CASSPGQPPYEQYF

V: TRBV4-2
CDR3: CASSSSGGVADTQYF

V: TRBV6-1
CDR3: CASSIAPSGANVLTF

V: TRBV2
CDR3: CASSVRSMNTEAFF

V: TRBV7-9
CDR3: CASSLADRAYEQYF

V: TRBV29-1
CDR3: CSVIRQGAYEQYF

V: TRBV4-2
CDR3: CASSQGTNPNYGYTF

V: TRBV11-2
CDR3: CASSPRDRGNYGYTF